The clone carrying this TCR beta chain was counted only a few times. This entry is derived from a study of technical replicates of blood from several donors. Germline CDR1 LNHDA, CDR2 SQIVND (reference sequence). The CDR3 has 15 residues. V lost 1 base and J lost 5; bases outside the gene matches: 2. Assay: immunoSEQ multiplex PCR; the TCRdb copy retains only in-frame clones and omits some. Here the sample spans about 93,000 clones, 95% being singletons. The sample was T cells isolated from PBMCs. The chain carries TRBV19 and TRBJ1-5; 10 bases fit TRBD1. The origin of this receptor is a human donor in good health. The chain's CDR3 is CASSIVGQGYQPQHF. For the CDR3, the DNA is TGTGCCAGTAGTATAGTGGGACAGGGGTATCAGCCCCAGCATTTT.